These 3 T cell receptor delta chains share one sample of origin, sequenced in a study of γδ T cells in repeated Plasmodium falciparum infection. TCRdb re-called the multiplex PCR reads with CATT. The table has approximately 60,000 delta-chain clones, over 1.5% seen once; the top ten hold about 15%. Vgamma9/Vdelta2+ and Vdelta2-negative gammadelta T cells were flow-sorted from PBMC for bulk sequencing. Sequencing was done on a sample of gamma-delta T cells from blood. The receptors stem from a pool of human donors (malaria-infected and uninfected, not separated).

The sample holds many counts of this clone. This likely reflects a read error, since a far larger clone is one base away. The sample carries other DNA sequences with the same CDR3. The CDR3 protein is CAFGMLSLPTAYWGPLRHDKLIF. CDR3 sequence (DNA): TGTGCCTTTGGGATGTTGAGCCTTCCTACGGCCTACTGGGGACCCTTAAGGCACGACAAACTCATCTTT. This sequence joins TRDV3 and TRDJ1; 9 bases map to TRDD2. The length of the CDR3 is 23 residues. Germline lookup yields CDR1 TVYSNPD and CDR2 GDNSRS (reference sequence). The V and J ends lost 2 bases and 8 bases, in that order; junction bases with no gene match: 39.

As regards this clone: TCRdb has a much larger clone's protein, which differs at residue 19 from the translation of this DNA, likely because of a read error; what is shown is the protein translated from the DNA. The chain recombines TRDV1 with TRDJ1, with D perhaps TRDD2 (6 bases). The CDR3 extends over 23 amino acids. The germline CDR1 and CDR2 sequences are TSWWSYY and QGS. CDR3: CALGEPPFLTELQTNNYTNKLIF. As DNA, the CDR3 is TGTGCTCTTGGGGAACCCCCGTTCCTAACTGAACTTCAAACGAATAATTACACCAATAAACTCATCTTT.

Details on this clone: It differs at one base from a far larger clone, so likely a read error. Within the sample, other DNA sequences also encode this same CDR3. The V gene call is TRDV2, and the J gene call is absent; TRDD3 reflects the table's D call only, with no check against the DNA. Germline assignment: CDR1 GEAIGNYY and CDR2 EKD. This CDR3 is built from 21 residues. CDR3 sequence reads: CACDQRGATGGYGYSTDKLIF. The CDR3 DNA reads TGTGCCTGTGATCAACGGGGGGCTACTGGGGGATACGGGTACTCTACCGATAAGCTCATCTTT.